This TCR beta chain emerged from a study of blood T cell dynamics during melanoma immunotherapy. This CDR3 has 18 residues. Trimming took off 5 bases at V and 6 bases at J, with 25 bases between the two ends. The germline CDR1 and CDR2 sequences are SEHNR and FQNEAQ (reference sequence). As for time point: pre-treatment baseline. This table comes from immunoSEQ multiplex PCR, and its TCRdb copy is limited to in-frame clones, with some not included. Here the sample spans 13,000 or so clones, nearly 90% being singletons. This TCR came from a human donor with melanoma. The source material was blood, sampled from a patient treated with checkpoint blockade. The chain recombines TRBV7-9 with TRBJ2-2; possibly TRBD1 for D (6 bases). CDR3: CASSRDLGGRGSPGELFF. CDR3 DNA sequence: TGTGCCAGCAGCCGAGATTTAGGTGGCAGGGGATCGCCCGGGGAGCTGTTTTTT.